This T cell receptor beta chain was recovered during a study of neurological immune-mediated disorders. General study results and limits: Phylogenetic grouping assigned the repertoires of 18 of 34 multiple sclerosis patients to one related-CDR3 cluster, which constitutes a possible signature. HTLV-1-associated myelopathy showed the most TCR clonal expansion; multiple sclerosis the least, below healthy controls.

Sorted libraries were made with about a million CD4+ or CD8+ T cells. The CDR3 is made up of 12 amino acids. The V gene end was trimmed by 3 bases and the J gene end by 10 bases; junction bases not matched to a gene: 7. Germline V gene data show CDR1 as GTSNPN and CDR2 as SVGIG (reference sequence). 5'RACE with 10-nucleotide random UMIs generated the cDNA. TCRdb re-called the 5' RACE reads through MiXCR, storing one row per CDR3 protein. The sample has about 50,000 distinct CDR3 sequences, over 4.5% seen once; the top ten hold 1.3% to 1.5%. This clonotype was seen many times. The antigen is unknown. The clonotype was recovered from a woman aged 18-29 years with multiple sclerosis. The sequenced sample consisted of CD4+ T cells from blood. This chain links TRBV30 with TRBJ1-1; TRBD1 matches 8 bases. CDR3 in amino acids: CAWRPAGTGAFF. The CDR3 DNA is TGTGCCTGGAGGCCCGCCGGGACAGGAGCTTTCTTT. Full variable domain (outside the CDR3, taken from reference TRBV30 and TRBJ1-1): SQTIHQWPATLVQPVGSPLSLECTVEGTSNPNLYWYRQAAGRGLQLLFYSVGIGQISSEVPQNLSASRPQDRQFILSSKKLLLSDSGFYLCAWRPAGTGAFFGQGTRLTVV.